The clone carrying this TCR beta chain was seen more than once but under ten times. The antigen is unknown. The V gene lost 3 bases and the J gene lost 0 bases, with 17 bases spanning the gap. The length of the CDR3 is 17 residues. The germline gives CDR1 SGHNT, CDR2 YYREEE (reference sequence). Treg sorting used a CD4+CD25+CD127-/low gate. After constant-region reverse-primer amplification, full-length variable regions underwent semi-nested PCR with Nested Universal Primer A. TCRdb processed the 5' RACE reads anew with MiXCR; each CDR3 protein has one entry. The sample yields about 57,000 distinct CDR3 sequences, 26% seen once. Study conclusions and caveats: Greatest tumor Treg TCR overlap was with tumor naive CD4+ cells. Whole repertoires were not studied in the larger cohort, only one V-J beta rearrangement. The TCR gene usage of tumor memory CD4+ T cells clustered together with blood and lymph node memory CD4+ cells and with lymph node naive CD4+ cells.

The rearrangement links TRBV5-4 to TRBJ2-3; no definite D call. The sequence was collected from a female donor with breast cancer. The specimen sequenced was tumor-infiltrating Tregs sorted from the breast tumor. CDR3 region: CASSSIGRIPSTDTQYF. The CDR3, as DNA: TGTGCCAGCAGCTCAATTGGACGGATCCCTAGCACAGATACGCAGTATTTT.